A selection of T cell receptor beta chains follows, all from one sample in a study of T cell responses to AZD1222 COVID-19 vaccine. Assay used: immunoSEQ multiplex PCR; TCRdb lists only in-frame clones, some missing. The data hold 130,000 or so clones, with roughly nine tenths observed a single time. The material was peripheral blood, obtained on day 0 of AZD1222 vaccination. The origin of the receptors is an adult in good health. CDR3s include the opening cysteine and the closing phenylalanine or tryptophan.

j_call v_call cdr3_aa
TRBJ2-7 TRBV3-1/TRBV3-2 CASSLRGRVPYEQYF
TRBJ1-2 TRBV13 CASSTQENYGYTF
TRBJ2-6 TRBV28 CASSSPGAESSGANVLTF
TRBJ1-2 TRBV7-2 CASSFSSINYGYTF
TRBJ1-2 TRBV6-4 CASSDSFRGNYGYTF
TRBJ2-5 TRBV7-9 CASSFGRQETQYF
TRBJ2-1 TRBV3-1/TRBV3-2 CASSQDSLAYEQFF
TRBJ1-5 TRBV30 CAWSSGQSYSNQPQHF
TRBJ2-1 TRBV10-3 CAIRRGGVSYNEQFF
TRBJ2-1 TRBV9 CASSGQGSHNEQFF
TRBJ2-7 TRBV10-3 CAISEPGQGGDEQYF
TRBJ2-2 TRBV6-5 CASSRVLENTGELFF
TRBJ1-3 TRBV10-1 CASSEEGGGNTIYF
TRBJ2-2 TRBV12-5 CASGFIGTSGGRNTGELFF
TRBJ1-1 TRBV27 CASSWNLITGSTEAFF
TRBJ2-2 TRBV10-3 CAIGGANTGELFF
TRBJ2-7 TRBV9 CASSVSPGLTYEQYF
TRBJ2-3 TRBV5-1 CASSRAPGGSTDTQYF
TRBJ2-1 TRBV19 CASSIQGGNYNEQFF
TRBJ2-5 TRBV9 CASSVGPGQETQYF
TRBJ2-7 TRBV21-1 CASSPRPGQGDYEQYF
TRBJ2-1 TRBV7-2 CASSPWTSGGNEQFF
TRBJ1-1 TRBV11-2 CASSLGTLTPKTVGAHF
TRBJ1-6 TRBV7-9 CASSIDRVSYNSPLHF
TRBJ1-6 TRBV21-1 CASSKDDRFLSPLHF
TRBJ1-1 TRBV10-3 CAISQNRVGTEAFF
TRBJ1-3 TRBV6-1 CASSETGSGNTIYF
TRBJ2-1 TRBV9 CASSAGLLSYNEQFF
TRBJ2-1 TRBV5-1 CASSLEGGLYNEQFF
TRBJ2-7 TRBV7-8 CASSLSDRTYEQYF
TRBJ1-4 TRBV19 CASSIGGSNEKLFF
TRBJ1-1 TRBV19 CASSGEAEAFF
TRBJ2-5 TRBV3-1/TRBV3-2 CASRLAGETQYF
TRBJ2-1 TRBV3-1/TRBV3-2 CASSQELAGAPGSYNEQFF
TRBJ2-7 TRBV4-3 CASSLSLALEQYF
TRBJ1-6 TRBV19 CASSIVWEGDRTLHF
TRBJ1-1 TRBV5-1 CASSSVANTEAFF
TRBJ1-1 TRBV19 CASSTGQGSTEAFF